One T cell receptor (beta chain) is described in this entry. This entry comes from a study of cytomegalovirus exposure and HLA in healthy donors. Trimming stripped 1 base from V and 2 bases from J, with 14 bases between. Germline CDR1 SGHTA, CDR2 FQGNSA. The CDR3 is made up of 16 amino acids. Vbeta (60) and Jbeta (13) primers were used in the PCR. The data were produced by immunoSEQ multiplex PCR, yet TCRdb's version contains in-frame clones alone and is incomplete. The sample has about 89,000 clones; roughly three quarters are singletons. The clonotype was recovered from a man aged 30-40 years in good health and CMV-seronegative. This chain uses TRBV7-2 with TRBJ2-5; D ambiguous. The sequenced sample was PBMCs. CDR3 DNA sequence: TGTGCCAGCAGCTTAGGTGAGGAACCACCGCAAGAGACCCAGTACTTC. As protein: CASSLGEEPPQETQYF.